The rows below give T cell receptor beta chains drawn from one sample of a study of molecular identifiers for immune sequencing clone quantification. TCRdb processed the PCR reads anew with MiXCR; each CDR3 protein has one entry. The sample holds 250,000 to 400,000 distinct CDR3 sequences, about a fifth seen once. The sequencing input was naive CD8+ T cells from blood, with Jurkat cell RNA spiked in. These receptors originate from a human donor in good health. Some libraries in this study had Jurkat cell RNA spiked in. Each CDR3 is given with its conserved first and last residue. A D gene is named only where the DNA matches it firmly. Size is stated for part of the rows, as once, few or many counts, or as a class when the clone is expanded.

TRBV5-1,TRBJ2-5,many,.,CASRYDHPGEAKETQYF,TGCGCCAGCAGATACGACCATCCGGGAGAGGCTAAAGAGACCCAGTACTTC
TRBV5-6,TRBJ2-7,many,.,CASSLPPMEQYF,TGTGCCAGCAGTTTGCCGCCGATGGAGCAGTACTTC
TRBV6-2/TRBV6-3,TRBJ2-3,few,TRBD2,CASSHTGLAGGPTDTQYF,TGTGCCAGCAGTCACACCGGACTAGCGGGAGGGCCGACAGATACGCAGTATTTT
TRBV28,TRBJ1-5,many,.,CASSFSREDQPQHF,TGTGCCAGCAGTTTTTCCAGGGAGGATCAGCCCCAGCATTTT
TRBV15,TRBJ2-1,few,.,CATSIGVINEQFF,TGTGCCACCAGTATAGGGGTGATCAATGAGCAGTTCTTC
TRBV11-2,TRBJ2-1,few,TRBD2,CASSLLMPGGSYNEQFF,TGTGCCAGCAGCTTATTGATGCCGGGGGGCTCCTACAATGAGCAGTTCTTC
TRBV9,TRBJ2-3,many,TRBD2,CASSGPSGATDTQYF,TGTGCCAGCAGCGGTCCTAGCGGGGCGACAGATACGCAGTATTTT
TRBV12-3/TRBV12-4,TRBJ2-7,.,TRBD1,CASSTGTGGFYEQYF,TGTGCCAGCAGTACCGGGACAGGGGGCTTCTACGAGCAGTACTTC
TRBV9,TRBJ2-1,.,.,CASSWTDCNEQFF,TGTGCCAGCAGTTGGACAGATTGCAATGAGCAGTTCTTC
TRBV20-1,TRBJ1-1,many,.,CSARVIPAPTVNTEAFF,TGCAGTGCTAGAGTTATACCGGCCCCGACGGTGAACACTGAAGCTTTCTTT
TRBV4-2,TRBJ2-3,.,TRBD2,CASSPLDWTRVGADTQYF,TGTGCCAGCAGCCCTCTGGATTGGACTAGAGTTGGCGCAGATACGCAGTATTTT
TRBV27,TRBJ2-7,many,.,CASSLSDTYYEQYF,TGTGCCAGCAGTTTATCGGACACCTACTACGAGCAGTACTTC
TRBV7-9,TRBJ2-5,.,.,CASSLQEFIETQYF,TGTGCCAGCAGCTTACAAGAATTTATTGAGACCCAGTACTTC
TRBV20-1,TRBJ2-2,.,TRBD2,CSAPSGMANTGELFF,TGCAGTGCTCCAAGCGGGATGGCGAACACCGGGGAGCTGTTTTTT
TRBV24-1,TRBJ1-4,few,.,CATRGTALYNEKLFF,TGTGCCACCAGAGGGACGGCCCTATATAATGAAAAACTGTTTTTT
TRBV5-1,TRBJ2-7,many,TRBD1,CASSPDRGGGYEQYF,TGCGCCAGCAGCCCGGACAGGGGCGGCGGTTACGAGCAGTACTTC
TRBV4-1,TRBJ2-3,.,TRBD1,CASSQGTGYTDTRYF,TGCGCCAGCAGCCAAGGGACAGGTTACACAGATACGCGGTATTTT
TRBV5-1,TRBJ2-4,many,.,CASSPIGGGPNIQYF,TGCGCCAGCAGCCCCATTGGGGGAGGCCCAAACATTCAGTACTTC
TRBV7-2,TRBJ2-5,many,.,CASSLVGAGYQETQYF,TGTGCCAGCAGCTTAGTGGGGGCGGGGTACCAAGAGACCCAGTACTTC
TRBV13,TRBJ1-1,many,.,CASSGQQMNTEAFF,TGTGCCAGCAGCGGTCAGCAGATGAACACTGAAGCTTTCTTT
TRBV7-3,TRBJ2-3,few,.,CASSAGGINTDTQYF,TGTGCCAGCAGCGCTGGCGGGATAAACACAGATACGCAGTATTTT
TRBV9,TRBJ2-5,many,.,CASSVGGGGETQYF,TGTGCCAGCAGCGTAGGTGGAGGGGGAGAGACCCAGTACTTC
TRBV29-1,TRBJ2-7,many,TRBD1,CSVDYGTGGVGSSYEQYF,TGCAGCGTTGACTACGGGACAGGGGGCGTCGGAAGCTCCTACGAGCAGTACTTC
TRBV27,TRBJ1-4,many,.,CASSLSTGSAEKLFF,TGTGCCAGCAGTTTATCGACAGGATCAGCTGAAAAACTGTTTTTT
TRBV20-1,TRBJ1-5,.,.,CSARVSWGEGQPQHF,TGCAGTGCTAGAGTTTCGTGGGGCGAAGGTCAGCCCCAGCATTTT
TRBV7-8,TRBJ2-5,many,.,CASSFPPKETQYF,TGTGCCAGCAGCTTCCCTCCTAAAGAGACCCAGTACTTC
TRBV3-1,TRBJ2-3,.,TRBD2,CASSPYLAGGTDTQYF,TGTGCCAGCAGCCCCTACCTAGCGGGAGGTACAGATACGCAGTATTTT
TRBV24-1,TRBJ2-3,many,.,CATSDGGLRTDTQYF,TGTGCCACCAGTGATGGGGGTCTGCGCACAGATACGCAGTATTTT
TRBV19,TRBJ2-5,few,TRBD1,CASKSQGAVETQYF,TGTGCCAGTAAAAGTCAGGGGGCGGTGGAGACCCAGTACTTC